The rows below give T cell receptor beta chains drawn from one sample of a study of control samples from healthy donors and cancer patients. TCRdb's copy holds only in-frame clones and misses some; the assay was immunoSEQ multiplex PCR. The data show roughly 80,000 clones, about nine tenths seen once. The sequencing sample was made of blood. The source of these receptors is a man aged 50 to 59 in good health. Each CDR3 is given with its conserved first and last residue. Each record gives: J gene, V gene, CDR3 protein.

J gene: TRBJ2-5
V gene: TRBV7-8
CDR3 protein: CASSFPGGNQETQYF

J gene: TRBJ2-1
V gene: TRBV6-4
CDR3 protein: CASSDLYNEQFF

J gene: TRBJ2-2
V gene: TRBV6-5
CDR3 protein: CASRRDRGGTGELFF

J gene: TRBJ1-2
V gene: TRBV19
CDR3 protein: CASSHLESEGYTF

J gene: TRBJ2-7
V gene: TRBV2
CDR3 protein: CASSVGRGDLREQYF

J gene: TRBJ2-2
V gene: TRBV9
CDR3 protein: CASSVGTSSRTGELFF

J gene: TRBJ1-1
V gene: TRBV6-5
CDR3 protein: CASSSNGNENTEAFF

J gene: TRBJ2-2
V gene: TRBV9
CDR3 protein: CASSVGSSPGELFF

J gene: TRBJ2-7
V gene: TRBV28
CDR3 protein: CASSTPGQSYEQYF

J gene: TRBJ1-6
V gene: TRBV18
CDR3 protein: CASSPSDADNSPLHF

J gene: TRBJ2-3
V gene: TRBV9
CDR3 protein: CASSVEGGRTDTQYF

J gene: TRBJ2-2
V gene: TRBV6-5
CDR3 protein: CASSYSRGGSGELFF

J gene: TRBJ1-1
V gene: TRBV13
CDR3 protein: CASSPGTGGIVNTEAFF

J gene: TRBJ2-5
V gene: TRBV2
CDR3 protein: CASSITLAGAFQETQYF

J gene: TRBJ1-6
V gene: TRBV5-1
CDR3 protein: CASSFSWEWNSPLHF

J gene: TRBJ2-4
V gene: TRBV10-3
CDR3 protein: CAVEDRGKNIQYF

J gene: TRBJ2-6
V gene: TRBV7-6
CDR3 protein: CASSPEDYSGANVLTF

J gene: TRBJ2-1
V gene: TRBV7-6
CDR3 protein: CASSQIDRSTYNEQFF

J gene: TRBJ1-1
V gene: TRBV14
CDR3 protein: CASSSRTGGNTEAFF

J gene: TRBJ1-1
V gene: TRBV11-2
CDR3 protein: CASSPWENTEAFF

J gene: TRBJ1-1
V gene: TRBV6-7
CDR3 protein: CASSYMRGPGGKAFF

J gene: TRBJ2-3
V gene: TRBV6-1
CDR3 protein: CASSEEGTSTDTQYF

J gene: TRBJ1-4
V gene: TRBV27
CDR3 protein: CASSQLGTRAEKLFF

J gene: TRBJ1-1
V gene: TRBV19
CDR3 protein: CASSSPDQSNTEAFF

J gene: TRBJ2-3
V gene: TRBV19
CDR3 protein: CASSKRGLPIHSTDTQYF

J gene: TRBJ2-3
V gene: TRBV4-2
CDR3 protein: CASSPGLADSTDTQYF

J gene: TRBJ1-2
V gene: TRBV5-5
CDR3 protein: CASSLTRGVKGYTF

J gene: TRBJ2-1
V gene: TRBV29-1
CDR3 protein: CSVARGNNEQFF

J gene: TRBJ2-2
V gene: TRBV2
CDR3 protein: CASSAGVTNTGELFF

J gene: TRBJ2-3
V gene: TRBV6-6
CDR3 protein: CASSLLAGVTDTQYF

J gene: TRBJ1-1
V gene: TRBV5-1
CDR3 protein: CASSLASGLNTEAFF